This TCR beta chain was captured in a study of Ad26.COV2.S vaccination and SARS-CoV-2 variants (dated by TCRdb to the early 2020s). Background on the whole study: Vaccine-arm donors were drawn from COV1001, a multicentre, randomized, double-blind, placebo-controlled phase I-IIa trial of Ad26.COV2.S in healthy adults. Trial participants were randomized into five groups of five: low-dose or high-dose Ad26.COV2.S given once or twice, or placebo on both occasions. TCRbeta repertoire sequencing served as the tool for gauging how specific and how broad the SARS-CoV-2-reactive T cell receptors were following Ad26.COV2.S vaccination. Investigators remained blinded to trial group allocation during experiments and outcome assessment. The TCR-sequenced set comprised around 32 samples: about 19 Ad26.COV2.S vaccine recipients, 5 placebo recipients and 8 SARS-CoV-2 convalescent individuals. Ad26.COV2.S was administered intramuscularly at a dose of 5x10^10 or 1x10^11 viral particles, either as one shot or as two shots given 56 days apart. General study outcomes and caveats: Non-spike TCR breadth was comparable between vaccine and placebo recipients, consistent with the vaccine containing only spike. After vaccination, spike-specific CD8+ and CD4+ T cell responses were reported to show substantial breadth. Spike-specific TCR breadth was higher in Ad26.COV2.S recipients than in placebo recipients (P = 0.0014). According to the authors, total T cell responses may have been underestimated by the TCR breadth and depth analyses. The study lacked the statistical power to compare responses across vaccine doses or regimens.

At the junction V is shortened by 5 bases and J by 4 bases, with 11 bases in between. Sequences SGHTA (CDR1) and FQGNSA (CDR2) are obtained from the germline V gene. Reading from cysteine to phenylalanine, the CDR3 counts 13 amino acids. Only the CDR3 DNA stays, 39 bases, in frame from base 1. On this clone: What antigen it recognizes has not been identified. Per-base qualities were not stored, and no clone one base away is much larger.

Read against the paper, the sample's treatment or condition label means: roughly 20 received Ad26.COV2.S at low or high dose, single or two shots; roughly 5 received placebo; per-sample allocation not given. Repertoires of vaccine and placebo recipients were sequenced from samples collected on day 63 after the first injection. In Cohort 1b, 25 or so adults aged 18-55 years were enrolled at a single site in Boston, USA, between 29 July and 7 August 2020. Ad26.COV2.S was a replication-incompetent adenovirus type 26 vector that expressed a prefusion-stabilized SARS-CoV-2 spike protein derived from the original Wuhan strain. TCRbeta CDR3 regions were sequenced with the immunoSEQ Assay. After extraction, genomic DNA underwent amplification by bias-controlled multiplex PCR, followed by high-throughput sequencing. Regarding the original processing steps: Collapsing and filtering of sequences were performed to quantify the absolute abundance of each unique TCRbeta CDR3 region. T cell fraction was estimated by normalization of TCRbeta template counts to usable DNA, with usable DNA being measured through amplification of reference genes present in all nucleated cells. Repertoire TCRs were annotated as SARS-CoV-2-specific when V gene, CDR3 amino acid sequence and J gene were exactly matched to a known reactive TCR set. The reference SARS-CoV-2 TCR set came from MIRA and was filtered for enrichment in COVID-19-positive ImmuneCODE repertoires, removing public or cross-reactive TCRs. Using the MIRA antigens, annotated TCRs were further analysed by specific ORF or by position within an ORF. Breadth was defined as the number of annotated unique rearrangements divided by the total number of unique productive rearrangements, and depth was defined as the summed frequency of the annotated unique rearrangements. Two-sided Wilcoxon rank-sum tests were applied when comparing TCR breadth between groups. TCRdb limited this immuneACCESS table to in-frame rearrangements with V and J called. A share of clones is missing; checked studies link under half to unresolved V genes, and the rest is unexplained. V and J calls and clone size are copied from that table; D and trimming were computed from the DNA. Across this sample there are hundreds of thousands of clones, with 70% to 90% seen only once. About 1.5% of the sample is held by the ten biggest clonotypes.

Sequences were derived from peripheral blood, sampled in a trial of Ad26.COV2.S vaccine versus placebo. This TCR was sampled from a person aged 18 to 65 who received the Ad26.COV2.S COVID-19 vaccine or a placebo. The chain links TRBV7-2 with TRBJ2-5; the D gene is perhaps TRBD1, from 7 matching bases. The CDR3 has the sequence CASSRQGGETQYF. The base sequence is TGTGCCAGCAGCCGACAGGGAGGAGAGACCCAGTACTTC.